The clone carrying this T cell receptor (beta chain) was detected once. The method was immunoSEQ multiplex PCR; TCRdb's version includes in-frame clones alone and lacks a portion of them. This repertoire shows 250,000 or so clones, 80% to 90% found once; its top ten account for around 2.9%. The data originate from a study of blood T cell repertoires in COVID-19. This CDR3 spans 15 amino acids. Per germline, CDR1 SGHKS and CDR2 YYEKEE (reference sequence). V was pared by 4 bases and J by 2 bases, with 13 bases between. This TCR was recovered from a woman in her 30s with active or convalescent COVID-19. The chain has TRBV5-5 and TRBJ2-1, with a possible D match to TRBD1 (5 bases). Material for sequencing was peripheral blood. CDR3 DNA sequence: TGTGCCAGCAGCCTTTCCCCAGGGACCTACAATGAGCAGTTCTTC. Translating it yields CASSLSPGTYNEQFF.